These 14 T cell receptor beta chains were sequenced from one sample in a study of blood T cells in healthy people across ages. A second PCR, run for 7 to 11 cycles, used a sample-barcoded 5' primer plus a J-beta primer mix. MiXCR, run by TCRdb on the 5' RACE reads, gives a single entry per CDR3 protein. Of over 1,500,000 distinct CDR3 sequences listed, roughly two fifths are singletons. Material: blood. The receptors derive from a human donor in good health.

The sample holds a few counts of this clonotype. This rearrangement joins TRBV5-1 to TRBJ2-1; TRBD2 matches at 10 bases. With V trimmed by 7 bases and J by 6 bases, 16 bases remained unmatched. Germline V gene sequence: CDR1 SGHRS, CDR2 YFSETQ. CDR3 length equals 17 residues. The CDR3 region is CASYFHPSGGFSNEQFF. In DNA, the CDR3 is TGCGCCAGCTACTTTCACCCTAGCGGGGGATTTAGCAATGAGCAGTTCTTC.

V gene TRBV20-1 combines with J gene TRBJ2-3; no reliable D call. Trimming cost V 2 bases and J 2 bases, with 14 bases left between them. Germline assignment: CDR1 DFQATT and CDR2 SNEGSKA (reference sequence). The length of the CDR3 is 15 residues. DNA for the CDR3: TGCAGTGCTAGAAGCCACGTCGGTTACACAGATACGCAGTATTTT. It specifies CSARSHVGYTDTQYF.

As regards this clonotype: Mismatch with germline at one junction end may stem from a read error. The chain employs TRBV10-3 and TRBJ2-2; perhaps D is TRBD1 or TRBD2 (5 bases each). The CDR3 contains 13 residues. Looked up from germline, CDR1 is ENHRY and CDR2 is SYGVKD. The CDR3 region has the DNA TGTGCCATCATGGGACCGAACACCGGGGAGCCGTTTTTT. Translation: CAIMGPNTGEPFF.

The sample holds a few counts of this clonotype. V and J are TRBV20-1 and TRBJ2-1; 8 bases agree with TRBD2. This CDR3 region has 16 residues. Trimming removed 1 base from V and 8 bases from J; junction bases left unmatched: 13. The germline V gene has CDR1 DFQATT and CDR2 SNEGSKA (reference sequence). CDR3 sequence (DNA): TGCAGTGCTAGAGCCAGCGGGGGTCTGCGAGGGGATGAGCAGTTCTTC. Protein: CSARASGGLRGDEQFF.

The chain has TRBV5-5 and TRBJ2-3; D gene uncertain. Germline loops: CDR1 SGHKS, CDR2 YYEKEE (reference sequence). The CDR3 totals 15 residues. V lost 0 bases and J 1 base, leaving 9 bases between the germline ends. The CDR3 is CASSLVAVRTDTQYF. For the CDR3, the DNA is TGTGCCAGCAGCTTGGTCGCCGTCCGCACAGATACGCAGTATTTT. The full variable domain, completed using reference TRBV5-5 and TRBJ2-3, is DAGVTQSPTHLIKTRGQQVTLRCSPISGHKSVSWYQQVLGQGPQFIFQYYEKEERGRGNFPDRFSARQFPNYSSELNVNALLLGDSALYLCASSLVAVRTDTQYFGPGTRLTVL.

On this clonotype: This could be a read error, since a much larger clone is one nucleotide away. The V and J genes are TRBV4-3 and TRBJ2-1; the D gene is possibly TRBD1 (5 bases). Looked up from germline, CDR1 is LGHNA and CDR2 is YSLEER. This CDR3 comprises 17 residues. Trimming removed 0 bases from V and 3 bases from J, with 15 bases in between. The CDR3 reads CASSQDPTRQFYNEQFF. For the CDR3, the DNA is TGCGCCAGCAGCCAAGACCCGACCCGACAGTTCTACAATGAGCAGTTCTTC.

In this sample, this clonotype turned up a few times. CDR3 sequence (DNA): TGTGCCAGCAGCTTAGCGGCCCCACAGATCAGGGGCTACACCTTC. Translation gives CASSLAAPQIRGYTF. The chain recombines TRBV7-9 with TRBJ1-2; D is uncertain. This CDR3 comprises 15 residues. Germline values: CDR1 SEHNR, CDR2 FQNEAQ (reference sequence). Trimming took off 0 bases at V and 8 bases at J, with 16 bases between the two ends. The full variable domain, in which reference TRBV7-9 and TRBJ1-2 provide the parts outside the CDR3, is DTGVSQNPRHKITKRGQNVTFRCDPISEHNRLYWYRQTLGQGPEFLTYFQNEAQLEKSRLLSDRFSAERPKGSFSTLEIQRTEQGDSAMYLCASSLAAPQIRGYTFGSGTRLTVV.

The table lists this clonotype with a few counts. This chain joins TRBV7-2 and TRBJ2-6, with 7 nucleotides matching TRBD1. The CDR3 contains 19 residues. J gave up 1 base and V 5 bases, and 14 bases lay outside the gene matches. Germline V gene sequence: CDR1 SGHTA, CDR2 FQGNSA. The CDR3 sequence: CASSPQTGSRWSGANVLTF. DNA of the CDR3: TGTGCCAGCAGCCCCCAGACAGGGTCGCGTTGGTCTGGGGCCAACGTCCTGACTTTC. The variable domain in full, with the rest retrieved from reference TRBV7-2 and TRBJ2-6, is GAGVSQSPSNKVTEKGKDVELRCDPISGHTALYWYRQSLGQGLEFLIYFQGNSAPDKSGLPSDRFSAERTGGSVSTLTIQRTQQEDSAVYLCASSPQTGSRWSGANVLTFGAGSRLTVL.

This rearrangement joins TRBV28 to TRBJ2-7; D is ambiguous. Germline CDR1 is MDHEN and CDR2 is SYDVKM. The CDR3 length is 12 residues. Trimming removed 6 bases at V and 2 bases at J, with 8 bases between. The CDR3 nucleotides are TGTGCCAGCAGGCCTGATACCTACGAGCAGTACTTC. This sequence encodes CASRPDTYEQYF.

The chain joins TRBV12-3 or TRBV12-4 to TRBJ2-7, with a tentative D call TRBD1 (6 bases). The CDR3 sequence is 16 residues long. Trimming stripped 4 bases from V and 0 bases from J, with 16 bases between. CDR3 DNA sequence: TGTGCCAGCAGTTCTCGGACAGCTACTTTCTCCTACGAGCAGTACTTC. It translates to CASSSRTATFSYEQYF.

This clonotype has a handful of counts. The chain carries TRBV6-1 and TRBJ1-2; D not resolved. The germline gives CDR1 MNHNS, CDR2 SASEGT. V lost 7 bases and J 3 bases, leaving 12 bases between the germline ends. There are 13 residues in the CDR3. In DNA, the CDR3 is TGTGCCAGCACTGGGAGTGTCTACTATGGCTACACCTTC. Amino acids: CASTGSVYYGYTF.

The J gene is TRBJ2-1, the V gene TRBV4-2, with TRBD2 as a possible D gene (5 bases). V was pared by 0 bases and J by 7 bases, with 16 bases between. The germline V gene has CDR1 LGHNA and CDR2 YNFKEQ. This CDR3 region has 16 residues. As DNA, the CDR3 is TGTGCCAGCAGCCAAGATTGGCGGGTGTCTGGTAATGAGCAGTTCTTC. This translates into CASSQDWRVSGNEQFF.

The chain is built from TRBV6-6 and TRBJ1-4; D may be TRBD1 (5 bases). Germline CDR1 is MNHNY and CDR2 is SVGAGI (reference sequence). This CDR3 is built from 16 residues. V lost 6 bases and J lost 5, with 19 bases in between. The CDR3 DNA is TGTGCCAGCAGCCCGGGACCGGAAAACAGAAATGAAAAACTGTTTTTT. Amino acids: CASSPGPENRNEKLFF.

Only a few counts were recorded for this clonotype. The chain is built from TRBV4-2 and TRBJ1-1; unclear D gene. The V end lost 1 base, the J end lost 5 bases, and 14 bases lay between the germline ends. The CDR3 length is 15 residues. The germline gives CDR1 LGHNA, CDR2 YNFKEQ. The CDR3 sequence: CASSQVEGRWTEAFF. In nucleotides, the CDR3 is TGTGCCAGCAGCCAAGTGGAAGGGCGGTGGACTGAAGCTTTCTTT.